This T cell receptor beta chain was sequenced during a study of radiation and T cells in renal cell carcinoma (dated by TCRdb to the early 2020s). For the wider study: Samples were obtained from a clinical trial, in which 15 Gy stereotactic body radiation therapy was delivered to primary renal cell carcinomas and nephrectomy was performed 4 weeks later. In total, 50 to 55 samples underwent TCR beta sequencing: 25 or so tumors plus 27 peripheral blood samples. Across all 55 or so samples, several million unique CDR3 nucleotide sequences encoding 2,658,974 unique CDR3 amino acid sequences were identified. Broader findings and caveats from the paper: Dynamics of the blood repertoire were not tracked past 4 weeks after treatment. Effects of radiation dose or scheduling on the TCR repertoire could not be addressed with the single-armed trial design. In blood, the top tumor clonotypes increased between baseline and 2 weeks post-radiation and then shrank by 4 weeks, which suggests that tumor-resident clones expanded only transiently. Because pretreatment tumor biopsies were not available, the baseline intratumoral presence of clonotypes could not be determined.

In regard to this clone: What this receptor recognizes is not known. The input lacks base qualities; no much larger clone sits a single base away.

What this sample's time point label stands for: blood 2 weeks post-SBRT. The meaning of the sample's treatment or condition label: 15 Gy SBRT to primary tumor, nephrectomy 4 weeks later. To track tumor-enriched clonotypes, serial peripheral blood was sampled from radiation-treated patients at baseline and at 2 weeks and 4 weeks after SBRT. All patients had renal cell carcinoma with clear cell pathology. The QIAamp DNA Blood Mini Kit (Qiagen) was used to prepare genomic DNA for TCR sequencing. Only samples passing all quality control checks were included in the analyses. Taken from cysteine to phenylalanine, the CDR3 has 14 residues. The read is trimmed to its CDR3 DNA, 42 bases read in frame from base 1. CDR1 and CDR2 were assigned from the germline V gene as SNHLY and FYNNEI. Deletion took 5 bases off V and 5 bases off J, with a span of 15 bases between the germline ends. The immunoSEQ kit was used, according to the manufacturer's recommendations, to generate TCR beta libraries from genomic DNA. For library preparation, a first multiplex PCR was performed with proprietary primers, followed by a second PCR in which unique barcodes were added, and bead cleanups were performed after each round. A kit-provided positive control reaction and a negative control reaction were included in every sample batch. The final libraries were assessed on an Agilent 4200 TapeStation D1000 ScreenTape, pooled by volume, and quantified by qPCR. Sequencing was performed on an Illumina NextSeq500 with a MidOutput 150-cycle cartridge, and 156 Read1 and 15 Index1 cycles were run with kit custom primers. The pooled library was loaded at around 1 pM with a roughly 20% PhiX control spike-in. Regarding the original processing steps: Vendor-processed data were analyzed in R, and a clonotype was defined as all T cells sharing the same CDR3 nucleotide sequence. In the clone abundance analyses, frequencies in each sample were normalized to that sample's 10,000 most abundant clones. Public T cell clones, which averaged fewer than five per sample, were excluded before analysis. A difference in abundance of at least 32-fold between compartments was used to define tumor-enriched and baseline blood-enriched clonotypes. A beta-binomial differential abundance model was used to identify clonotypes that were expanded or contracted between blood time points. Similarity between tumor and blood repertoires was quantified using the Baroni-Urbani and Buser coefficient, and groups were compared with two-tailed Wilcoxon tests in R. The table was pulled from immuneACCESS by TCRdb, which kept in-frame rearrangements only. Such tables lose some clones; where checked, under half of the loss comes from unresolved V genes, and the rest has no known cause. That table supplies the V and J calls and clone size; D and trimming were determined from the DNA. Within this sample are around 120,000 clones, with approximately 75% of them counted one time only. Clones ranked in the top ten supply under 2.5% of the sample.

The input for sequencing was blood, taken from a patient whose treatment included radiotherapy and nephrectomy. The chain couples TRBV2 to TRBJ1-1; the D gene assignment is ambiguous. The sequence came from a woman aged 55-70 years with renal cell carcinoma. The CDR3 is CASSRTGPPTEAFF. The sequenced DNA: TGTGCCAGCAGTCGTACCGGGCCGCCTACTGAAGCTTTCTTT.